The 21 T cell receptor beta chains given below trace back to one sample, sequenced in a study of CD8+ T cells in alopecia areata. Noted treatment: oral pan-JAK inhibitor, 5-10 mg twice daily. Isolated RNA was reverse transcribed into cDNA used as the sequencing template. TCRdb keeps only in-frame clones here, not all; method: immunoSEQ multiplex PCR. The table includes some 160,000 clones, about three fifths detected once. The source material was CD4+ T cells sorted from blood, sampled at week 4, from a patient treated with tofacitinib. The receptors shown here come from a human donor with alopecia areata.

J is TRBJ2-2 and V is TRBV5-1; D is perhaps TRBD2 (5 bases). V lost 6 bases and J 5 bases, leaving 14 bases between the germline ends. The length of the CDR3 is 14 residues. CDR1 and CDR2 (germline): SGHRS, YFSETQ. This CDR3 reads CASMLGLATGELFF. DNA for the CDR3: TGCGCCAGCATGCTGGGTCTAGCAACCGGGGAGCTGTTTTTT. The entire variable domain, with the rest obtained from reference TRBV5-1 and TRBJ2-2, is as follows: KAGVTQTPRYLIKTRGQQVTLSCSPISGHRSVSWYQQTPGQGLQFLFEYFSETQRNKGNFPGRFSGRQFSNSRSEMNVSTLELGDSALYLCASMLGLATGELFFGEGSRLTVL.

This clone was counted a single time. The chain employs TRBV9 and TRBJ2-5; 11 nucleotides agree with TRBD2. V shed 3 bases, J shed 1 base, and the junction held 5 bases outside the gene matches. This CDR3 contains 16 residues. Looked up from germline, CDR1 is SGDLS and CDR2 is YYNGEE. CDR3 sequence: CASSGGTSGFQETQYF. Written as DNA, the CDR3 is TGTGCCAGCAGCGGAGGGACTAGCGGATTCCAAGAGACCCAGTACTTC. The entire variable domain, with the rest obtained from reference TRBV9 and TRBJ2-5, is as follows: DSGVTQTPKHLITATGQRVTLRCSPRSGDLSVYWYQQSLDQGLQFLIQYYNGEERAKGNILERFSAQQFPDLHSELNLSSLELGDSALYFCASSGGTSGFQETQYFGPGTRLLVL.

The gene calls are TRBV7-2 and TRBJ2-5; possible D gene TRBD2, 5 bases. Trimming cost V 3 bases and J 2 bases, with 13 bases left between them. The germline gives CDR1 SGHTA, CDR2 FQGNSA. The CDR3 runs 15 residues. DNA of the CDR3: TGTGCCAGCAGCTTGGTCCGGGGTCGACAAGAGACCCAGTACTTC. It specifies CASSLVRGRQETQYF. The whole variable domain, remainder taken from reference TRBV7-2 and TRBJ2-5, is GAGVSQSPSNKVTEKGKDVELRCDPISGHTALYWYRQSLGQGLEFLIYFQGNSAPDKSGLPSDRFSAERTGGSVSTLTIQRTQQEDSAVYLCASSLVRGRQETQYFGPGTRLLVL.

This clone came up a few times. The V gene is TRBV10-3, the J gene TRBJ2-7; D not resolved. This CDR3 region has 13 residues. Germline V gene sequence: CDR1 ENHRY, CDR2 SYGVKD. Trimming cost V 3 bases and J 5 bases, with 11 bases left between them. The CDR3 here is CAISDGLSDEQYF. CDR3 DNA sequence: TGTGCCATCAGTGATGGGCTTTCGGACGAGCAGTACTTC.

In its sample, this clone was seen once. The CDR3 DNA reads TGTGCCTGGCTACCAGGCACTGGGGCCAACGTCCTGACTTTC. Protein product: CAWLPGTGANVLTF. This chain connects TRBV30 to TRBJ2-6; D is unresolved. Germline V lookup: CDR1 GTSNPN, CDR2 SVGIG (reference sequence). V lost 5 bases and J 2 bases, leaving 10 bases between the germline ends. CDR3 size: 14 residues.

This clone was seen a handful of times. CDR3 sequence reads: CSVSPGPSYNEQFF. In DNA, the CDR3 is TGCAGCGTTTCCCCCGGGCCATCCTACAATGAGCAGTTCTTC. The rearrangement uses TRBV29-1 and TRBJ2-1, with D hard to call. The V end was cut by 5 bases, the J end by 1 base, with 12 bases between. The germline V gene encodes CDR1 SQVTM and CDR2 ANQGSEA. The length of the CDR3 is 14 residues.

The chain links TRBV5-1 to TRBJ2-1; 9 bases are a match to TRBD1. V was pared by 0 bases and J by 5 bases, with 3 bases of the junction left unmatched. Looked up from germline, CDR1 is SGHRS and CDR2 is YFSETQ. The CDR3 spans 15 residues. CDR3 sequence (DNA): TGCGCCAGCAGCTTGGTGGGACAGGGAGACAATGAGCAGTTCTTC. It codes for CASSLVGQGDNEQFF.

The DNA of the CDR3 is TGCGCCAGCACCCGACTCGCAGGGGGGGAGTATGGCTACACCTTC. Translation gives CASTRLAGGEYGYTF. This chain joins TRBV5-1 and TRBJ1-2; TRBD1 matches at 7 bases. Germline V gene data show CDR1 as SGHRS and CDR2 as YFSETQ. V lost 6 bases and J lost 5; bases outside the gene matches: 13. The CDR3 covers 15 residues.

The chain couples TRBV4-3 to TRBJ2-3; D unclear. CDR1 and CDR2 from the germline V gene are LGHNA and YSLEER. CDR3 length equals 14 residues. Trimming stripped 3 bases from V and 1 base from J, with 8 bases between. The CDR3 loop reads CASSHRARTDTQYF. The CDR3 DNA is TGCGCCAGCAGCCACCGAGCCCGCACAGATACGCAGTATTTT.

A single count supports this clone. The J gene is TRBJ2-7, the V gene TRBV27; a weak D match, TRBD1 (5 bases). Germline values: CDR1 MNHEY, CDR2 SMNVEV (reference sequence). This CDR3 has 14 residues. V shed 4 bases and J shed 2 bases, with 12 bases lying between them. In nucleotides, the CDR3 is TGTGCCAGCAGTTCCCGGACACCAACCTACGAGCAGTACTTC. This encodes CASSSRTPTYEQYF.

The chain combines TRBV15 with TRBJ1-4; no clear D. CDR3 length equals 13 residues. Germline CDR1 is LNHNV and CDR2 is YYDKDF (reference sequence). V was clipped by 1 base and J by 10 bases, with 10 bases between them. The CDR3 DNA sequence: TGTGCCACCAGCAGAGTGGCCACGAGAAAACTGTTTTTT. Protein sequence: CATSRVATRKLFF.

The V gene is TRBV5-6, the J gene TRBJ2-1; D gene ambiguous. Trimming cost V 1 base and J 3 bases, with 11 bases left between them. Germline V gives CDR1 SGHDT, CDR2 YYEEEE. The CDR3 consists of 15 residues. The CDR3 is CASSLQRLFYNEQFF. In DNA, the CDR3 is TGTGCCAGCAGCTTGCAGCGTCTCTTCTACAATGAGCAGTTCTTC.

The chain is built from TRBV5-4 and TRBJ2-3; D not resolved. Germline CDR1 is SGHNT and CDR2 is YYREEE (reference sequence). Trimming took off 1 base at V and 1 base at J, with 4 bases between the two ends. The CDR3 runs to 13 residues. The CDR3 DNA reads TGTGCCAGCAGCTTGACAGGCACAGATACGCAGTATTTT. Its translation: CASSLTGTDTQYF. The full variable domain, rest sourced from reference TRBV5-4 and TRBJ2-3, is ETGVTQSPTHLIKTRGQQVTLRCSSQSGHNTVSWYQQALGQGPQFIFQYYREEENGRGNFPPRFSGLQFPNYSSELNVNALELDDSALYLCASSLTGTDTQYFGPGTRLTVL.

The gene calls are TRBV6-5 and TRBJ2-5, with D uncertain. CDR3 length: 13 residues. The V gene lost 1 base and the J gene lost 4 bases, with 7 bases spanning the gap. Germline V lookup: CDR1 MNHEY, CDR2 SVGAGI. The CDR3: CASSYYGSETQYF. CDR3 in DNA: TGTGCCAGCAGTTACTACGGGTCAGAGACCCAGTACTTC.

This rearrangement joins TRBV10-3 to TRBJ2-3; the D is unclear. Deletions cut 2 bases from V and 6 bases from J, with 6 bases between. CDR3 length: 12 residues. CDR1 ENHRY and CDR2 SYGVKD come from the germline V gene. CDR3 nucleotides: TGTGCCATCAGTGAGCTGGTGGATACGCAGTATTTT. Translation gives CAISELVDTQYF.

This clone appeared a few times. The CDR3 reads CGCEGLNEKLFF. CDR3 nucleotide sequence: TGTGGGTGCGAGGGCCTAAATGAAAAACTGTTTTTT. The chain carries TRBV30 and TRBJ1-4; no clear D gene. The CDR3 covers 12 residues. Looked up from germline, CDR1 is GTSNPN and CDR2 is SVGIG (reference sequence).

CDR3 sequence reads: CASSLGGSNQPQHF. The CDR3 bases are TGTGCCAGCAGTTTAGGAGGGAGCAATCAGCCCCAGCATTTT. The genes are TRBV28 and TRBJ1-5; D is uncertain. The V gene's germline CDR1 is MDHEN and CDR2 SYDVKM. The CDR3 extends over 14 amino acids. Trimming took 2 bases from V and 1 from J, leaving 6 bases between them. Filled out from reference TRBV28 and TRBJ1-5, the complete variable domain reads DVKVTQSSRYLVKRTGEKVFLECVQDMDHENMFWYRQDPGLGLRLIYFSYDVKMKEKGDIPEGYSVSREKKERFSLILESASTNQTSMYLCASSLGGSNQPQHFGDGTRLSIL.

The DNA for the CDR3 is TGTGCCAGCAGCCGGGACAGGGCACGCGAGCAGTACTTC. Protein product: CASSRDRAREQYF. This chain joins TRBV14 and TRBJ2-7; 9 positions agree with TRBD1. Germline lookup yields CDR1 SGHDN and CDR2 FVKESK. The CDR3 covers 13 residues. J was trimmed by 6 bases and V by 4 bases; bases with no gene match: 4.

The J gene is TRBJ2-5, the V gene TRBV29-1; TRBD2 matches 10 bases. Germline CDR1 reads SQVTM; CDR2 reads ANQGSEA. This CDR3 has 14 amino acids. J lost 4 bases, V lost 4 bases, and 6 bases had no gene match. The CDR3 bases are TGCAGCGTTGCAAGCGGGGGGGCCGGAGAGACCCAGTACTTC. Its protein product is CSVASGGAGETQYF.

V usage is TRBV29-1 and J usage is TRBJ2-6, with TRBD1 as a possible D gene (6 bases). Germline lookup yields CDR1 SQVTM and CDR2 ANQGSEA. V was cut by 7 bases and J by 0 bases, with 16 bases left in between. The CDR3 has 16 residues. CDR3 residues: CSAQDSRTSGANVLTF. In nucleotides, the CDR3 is TGCAGCGCCCAGGACAGTCGGACCTCTGGGGCCAACGTCCTGACTTTC. The complete variable domain, with remaining parts taken from reference TRBV29-1 and TRBJ2-6, reads SAVISQKPSRDICQRGTSLTIQCQVDSQVTMMFWYRQQPGQSLTLIATANQGSEATYESGFVIDKFPISRPNLTFSTLTVSNMSPEDSSIYLCSAQDSRTSGANVLTFGAGSRLTVL.

In the case of this clone: The germline gene is not matched at one end of the junction; a read error may be the cause. The chain has TRBV20-1 and TRBJ2-1; D is unresolved. The CDR3 has 8 residues. Per the germline V gene, CDR1 is DFQATT and CDR2 is SNEGSKA (reference sequence). The CDR3 here is CSARGQFF. CDR3 DNA sequence: TGCAGTGCAAGAGGGCAGTTCTTC.